This T cell receptor (beta chain) was obtained from a study of control samples from healthy donors and cancer patients. The J segment lost 3 bases and the V segment lost 7 bases, leaving 6 bases of the junction unmatched. The CDR3 extends over 13 amino acids. Germline CDR1 is MNHEY and CDR2 is SVGAGI. Sequenced by immunoSEQ multiplex PCR; TCRdb stores in-frame clones only, minus some. The sample shows approximately 160,000 clones, around 90% of them seen only once. This clone has a single count. The source of this sequence is a woman in her thirties or forties in good health. Material: blood. This rearrangement joins TRBV6-5 to TRBJ2-7; 7 bases align to TRBD2. CDR3 residues: CASNWERDYEQYF. In nucleotides, the CDR3 is TGTGCCAGCAATTGGGAGCGGGACTACGAGCAGTACTTC.